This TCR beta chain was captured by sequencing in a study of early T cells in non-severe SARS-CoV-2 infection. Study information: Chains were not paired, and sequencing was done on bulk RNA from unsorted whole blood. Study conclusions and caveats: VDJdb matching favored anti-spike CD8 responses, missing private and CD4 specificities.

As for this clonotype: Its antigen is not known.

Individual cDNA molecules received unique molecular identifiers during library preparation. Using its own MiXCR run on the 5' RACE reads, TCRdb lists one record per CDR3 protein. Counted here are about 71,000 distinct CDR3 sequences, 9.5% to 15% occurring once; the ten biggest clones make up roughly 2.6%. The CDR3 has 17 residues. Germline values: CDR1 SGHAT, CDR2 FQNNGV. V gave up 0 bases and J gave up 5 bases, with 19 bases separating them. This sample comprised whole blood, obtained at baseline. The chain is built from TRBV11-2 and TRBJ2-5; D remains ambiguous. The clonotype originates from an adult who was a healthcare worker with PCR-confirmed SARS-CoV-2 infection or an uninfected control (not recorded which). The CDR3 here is CASSLDVRDTLGETQYF. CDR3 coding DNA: TGTGCCAGCAGCTTAGATGTCCGTGACACCCTTGGCGAGACCCAGTACTTC.